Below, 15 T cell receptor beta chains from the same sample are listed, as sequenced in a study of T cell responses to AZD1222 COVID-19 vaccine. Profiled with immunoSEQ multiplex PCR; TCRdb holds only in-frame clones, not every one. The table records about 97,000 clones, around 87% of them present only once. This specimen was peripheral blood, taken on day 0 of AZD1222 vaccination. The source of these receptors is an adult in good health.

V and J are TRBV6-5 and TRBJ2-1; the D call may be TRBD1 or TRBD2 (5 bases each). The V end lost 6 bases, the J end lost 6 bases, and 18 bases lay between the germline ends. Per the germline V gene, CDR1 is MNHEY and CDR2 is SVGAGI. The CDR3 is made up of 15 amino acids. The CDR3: CASSRRDPLGNEQFF. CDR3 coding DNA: TGTGCCAGCAGCCGCCGGGACCCCCTAGGCAATGAGCAGTTCTTC.

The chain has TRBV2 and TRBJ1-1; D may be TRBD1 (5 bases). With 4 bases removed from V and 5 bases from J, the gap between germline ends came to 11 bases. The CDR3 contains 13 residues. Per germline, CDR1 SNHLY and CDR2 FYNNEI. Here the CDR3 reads CASSGREGTEAFF. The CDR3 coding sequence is TGTGCCAGCAGTGGACGGGAGGGGACTGAAGCTTTCTTT.

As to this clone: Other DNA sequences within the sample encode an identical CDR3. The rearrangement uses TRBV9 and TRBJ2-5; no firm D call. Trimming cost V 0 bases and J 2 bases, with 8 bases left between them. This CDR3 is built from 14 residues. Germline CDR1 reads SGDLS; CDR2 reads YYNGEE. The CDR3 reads CASSVGGTQETQYF. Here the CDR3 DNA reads TGTGCCAGCAGCGTAGGCGGCACTCAAGAGACCCAGTACTTC.

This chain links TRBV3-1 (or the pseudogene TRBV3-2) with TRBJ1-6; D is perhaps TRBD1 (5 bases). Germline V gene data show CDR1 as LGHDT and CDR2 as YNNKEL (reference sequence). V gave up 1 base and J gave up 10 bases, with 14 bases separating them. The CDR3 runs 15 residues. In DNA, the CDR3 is TGTGCCAGCAGCCAAGCCGGGGGTGGATACTCACCCCTCCACTTT. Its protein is CASSQAGGGYSPLHF.

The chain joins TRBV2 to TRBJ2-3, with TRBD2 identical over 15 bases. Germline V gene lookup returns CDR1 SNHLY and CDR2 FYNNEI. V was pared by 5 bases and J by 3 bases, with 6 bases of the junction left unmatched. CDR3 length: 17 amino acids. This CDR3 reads CASSSGTSGRTTDTQYF. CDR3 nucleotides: TGTGCCAGCAGTTCGGGGACTAGCGGGAGGACGACAGATACGCAGTATTTT.

The CDR3 loop reads CASSLPGGEGTDTQYF. The CDR3 DNA is TGTGCCAGCAGCTTACCAGGGGGTGAGGGGACAGATACGCAGTATTTT. The chain couples TRBV11-3 to TRBJ2-3; 7 nucleotides match TRBD1. The CDR3 totals 16 residues. CDR1 is SGHNT and CDR2 is YENEEA in the germline V gene. The V gene end was trimmed by 2 bases and the J gene end by 3 bases; junction bases not matched to a gene: 8.

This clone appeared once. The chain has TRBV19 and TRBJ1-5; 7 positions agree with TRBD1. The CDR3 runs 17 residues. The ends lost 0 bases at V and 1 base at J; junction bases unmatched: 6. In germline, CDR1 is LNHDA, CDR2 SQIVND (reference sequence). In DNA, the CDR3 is TGTGCCAGTAGTATAGATGGGACAGCATGGAGCAATCAGCCCCAGCATTTT. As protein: CASSIDGTAWSNQPQHF.

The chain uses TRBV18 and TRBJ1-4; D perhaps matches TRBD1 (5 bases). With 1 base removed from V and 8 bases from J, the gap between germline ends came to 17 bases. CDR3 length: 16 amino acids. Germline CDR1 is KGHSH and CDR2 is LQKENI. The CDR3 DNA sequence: TGTGCCAGCTCACCACGGGAGGGCCAGGGAGGAGAAAAACTGTTTTTT. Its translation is CASSPREGQGGEKLFF.

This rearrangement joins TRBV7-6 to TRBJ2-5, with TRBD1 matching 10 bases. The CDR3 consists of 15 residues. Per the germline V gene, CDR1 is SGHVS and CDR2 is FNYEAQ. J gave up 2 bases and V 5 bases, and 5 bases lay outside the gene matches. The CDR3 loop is CASSPDRGQQETQYF. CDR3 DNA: TGTGCCAGCAGCCCTGACAGGGGGCAACAAGAGACCCAGTACTTC.

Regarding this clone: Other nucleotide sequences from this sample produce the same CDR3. The CDR3 DNA reads as TGTGCCAGCAGCCTTCTAGCGGGGGGTAATGAGCAGTTCTTC. It codes for CASSLLAGGNEQFF. The J gene is TRBJ2-1, the V gene TRBV5-4, with 11 bases fitting TRBD2. The CDR3 is 14 residues long. Germline CDR1 SGHNT, CDR2 YYREEE (reference sequence). After removal of 4 bases from V and 7 bases from J, the junction contained 4 bases not matched to a gene.

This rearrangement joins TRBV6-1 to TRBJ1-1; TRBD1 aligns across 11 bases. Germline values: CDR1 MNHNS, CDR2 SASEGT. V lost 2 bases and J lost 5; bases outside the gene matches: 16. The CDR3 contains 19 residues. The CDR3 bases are TGTGCCAGCAGTGAATTCCCTTGGACAGGGGGCGAAGGTAAGACTGAAGCTTTCTTT. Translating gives CASSEFPWTGGEGKTEAFF.

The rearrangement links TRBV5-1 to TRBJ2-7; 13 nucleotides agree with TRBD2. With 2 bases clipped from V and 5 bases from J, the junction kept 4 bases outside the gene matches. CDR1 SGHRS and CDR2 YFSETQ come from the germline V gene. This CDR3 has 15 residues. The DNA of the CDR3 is TGCGCCAGCAGCTTAGGGACTAGCGGGATCCACGAGCAGTACTTC. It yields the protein CASSLGTSGIHEQYF.

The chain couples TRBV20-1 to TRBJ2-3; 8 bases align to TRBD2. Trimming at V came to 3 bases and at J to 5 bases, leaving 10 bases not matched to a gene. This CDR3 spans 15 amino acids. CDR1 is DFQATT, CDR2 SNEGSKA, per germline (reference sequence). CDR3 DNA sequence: TGCAGTGCTAGTCCCAGCGGGGGAGGAGTAGATACGCAGTATTTT. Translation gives CSASPSGGGVDTQYF.

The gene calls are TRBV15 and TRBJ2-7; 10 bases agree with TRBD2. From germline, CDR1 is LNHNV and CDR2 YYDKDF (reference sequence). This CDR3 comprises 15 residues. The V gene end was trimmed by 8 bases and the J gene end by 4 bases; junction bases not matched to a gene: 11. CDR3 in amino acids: CATSGGRTSGYEQYF. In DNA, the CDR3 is TGTGCCACCTCCGGGGGCCGGACTAGCGGTTACGAGCAGTACTTC.

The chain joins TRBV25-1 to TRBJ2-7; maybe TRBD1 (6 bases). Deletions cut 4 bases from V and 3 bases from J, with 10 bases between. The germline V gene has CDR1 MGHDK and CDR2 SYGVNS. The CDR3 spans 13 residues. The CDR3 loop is CASSGYRVYEQYF. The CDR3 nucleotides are TGTGCCAGCAGTGGGTACAGGGTCTACGAGCAGTACTTC.